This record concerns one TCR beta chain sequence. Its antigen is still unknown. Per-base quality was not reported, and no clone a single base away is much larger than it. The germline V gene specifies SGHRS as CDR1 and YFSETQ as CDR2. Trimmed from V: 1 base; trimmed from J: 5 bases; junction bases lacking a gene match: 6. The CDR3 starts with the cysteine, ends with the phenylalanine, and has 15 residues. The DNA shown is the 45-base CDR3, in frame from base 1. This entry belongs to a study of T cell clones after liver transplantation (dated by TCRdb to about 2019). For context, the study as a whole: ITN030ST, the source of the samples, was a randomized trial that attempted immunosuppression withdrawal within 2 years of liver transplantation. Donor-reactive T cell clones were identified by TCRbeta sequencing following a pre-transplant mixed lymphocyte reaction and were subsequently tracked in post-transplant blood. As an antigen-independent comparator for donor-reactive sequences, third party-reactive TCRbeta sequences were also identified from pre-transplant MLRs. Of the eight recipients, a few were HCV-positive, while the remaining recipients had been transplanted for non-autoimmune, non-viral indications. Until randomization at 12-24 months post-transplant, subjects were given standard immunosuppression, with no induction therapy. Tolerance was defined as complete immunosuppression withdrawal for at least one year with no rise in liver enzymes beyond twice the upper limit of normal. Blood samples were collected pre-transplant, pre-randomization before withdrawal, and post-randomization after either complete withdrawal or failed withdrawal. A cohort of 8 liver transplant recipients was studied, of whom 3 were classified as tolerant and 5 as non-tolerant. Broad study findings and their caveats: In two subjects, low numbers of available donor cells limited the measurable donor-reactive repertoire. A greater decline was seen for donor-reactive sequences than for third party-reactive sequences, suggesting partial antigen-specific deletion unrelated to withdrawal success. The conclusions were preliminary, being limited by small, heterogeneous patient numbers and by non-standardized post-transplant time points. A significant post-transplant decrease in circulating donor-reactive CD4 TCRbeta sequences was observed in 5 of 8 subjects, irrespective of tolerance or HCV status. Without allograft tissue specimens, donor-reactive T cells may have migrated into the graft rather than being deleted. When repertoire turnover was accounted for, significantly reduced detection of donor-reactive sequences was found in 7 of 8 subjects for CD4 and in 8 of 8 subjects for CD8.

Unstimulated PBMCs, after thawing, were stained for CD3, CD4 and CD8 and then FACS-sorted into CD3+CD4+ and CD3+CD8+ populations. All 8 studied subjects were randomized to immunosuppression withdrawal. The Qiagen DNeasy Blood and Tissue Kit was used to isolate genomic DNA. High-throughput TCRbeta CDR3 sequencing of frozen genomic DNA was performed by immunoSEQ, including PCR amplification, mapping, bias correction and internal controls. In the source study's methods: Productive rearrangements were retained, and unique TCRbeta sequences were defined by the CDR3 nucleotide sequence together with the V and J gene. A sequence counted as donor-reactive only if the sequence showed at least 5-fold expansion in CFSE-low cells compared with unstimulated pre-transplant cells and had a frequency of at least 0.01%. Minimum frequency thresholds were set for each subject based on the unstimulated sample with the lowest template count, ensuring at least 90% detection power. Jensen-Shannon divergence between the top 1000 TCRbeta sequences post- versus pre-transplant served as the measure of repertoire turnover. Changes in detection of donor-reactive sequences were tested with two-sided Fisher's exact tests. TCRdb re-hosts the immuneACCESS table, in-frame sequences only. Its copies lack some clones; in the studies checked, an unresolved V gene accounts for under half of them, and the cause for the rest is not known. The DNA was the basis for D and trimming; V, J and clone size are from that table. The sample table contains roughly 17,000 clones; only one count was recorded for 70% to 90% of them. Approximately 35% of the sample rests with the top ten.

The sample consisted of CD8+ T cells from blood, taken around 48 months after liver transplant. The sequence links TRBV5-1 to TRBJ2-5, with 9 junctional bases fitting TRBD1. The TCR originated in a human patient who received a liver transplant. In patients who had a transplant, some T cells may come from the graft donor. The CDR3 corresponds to CASSLTGGTVETQYF. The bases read TGCGCCAGCAGCTTGACAGGGGGCACAGTTGAGACCCAGTACTTC.